This T cell receptor (beta chain) emerged from a study of T cell changes during pregnancy in multiple sclerosis. The CDR3 loop spans 14 amino acids. V lost 1 base to trimming and J lost 2 bases, with 7 bases between them. In germline, CDR1 is SNHLY, CDR2 FYNNEI. Assay used: immunoSEQ multiplex PCR; TCRdb lists only in-frame clones, some missing. Of around 49,000 clones in the sample, 90% were seen once. The source of this sequence is a female donor in good health, enrolled as a control in a pregnancy study. The chain couples TRBV2 to TRBJ2-3; D is ambiguous. The sample here was peripheral blood, taken after pregnancy. In DNA form, the CDR3 reads TGTGCCAGCAGTGAAGGTATAGTCACAGATACGCAGTATTTT. It yields the protein CASSEGIVTDTQYF.